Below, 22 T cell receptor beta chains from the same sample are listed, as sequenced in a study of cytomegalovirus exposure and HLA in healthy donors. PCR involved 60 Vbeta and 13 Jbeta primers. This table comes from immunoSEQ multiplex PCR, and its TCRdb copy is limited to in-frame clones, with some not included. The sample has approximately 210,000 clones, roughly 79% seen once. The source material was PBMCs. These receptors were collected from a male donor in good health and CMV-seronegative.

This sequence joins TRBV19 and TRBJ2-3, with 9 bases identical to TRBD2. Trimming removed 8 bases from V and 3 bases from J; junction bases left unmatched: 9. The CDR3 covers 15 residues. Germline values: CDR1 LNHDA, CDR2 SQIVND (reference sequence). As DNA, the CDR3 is TGTGCCAGTTCCCCCGAGCGGGAGGAGACAGATACGCAGTATTTT. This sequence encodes CASSPEREETDTQYF.

The CDR3 is CASSLPGGRETQYF. CDR3 nucleotide sequence: TGTGCCAGCAGTTTACCAGGGGGCCGAGAGACCCAGTACTTC. The V call is TRBV27, the J call TRBJ2-5; 8 bases fit TRBD1. Germline V gene lookup returns CDR1 MNHEY and CDR2 SMNVEV (reference sequence). CDR3 length: 14 residues. V was pared by 2 bases and J by 4 bases, with 3 bases of the junction left unmatched.

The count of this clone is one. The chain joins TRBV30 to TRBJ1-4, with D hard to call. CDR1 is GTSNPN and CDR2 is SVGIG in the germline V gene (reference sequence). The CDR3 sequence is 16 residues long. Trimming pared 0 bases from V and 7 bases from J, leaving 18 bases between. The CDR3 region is CAWSVIVRGSREKLFF. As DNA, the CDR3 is TGTGCCTGGAGTGTAATAGTCCGAGGCAGCCGTGAAAAACTGTTTTTT.

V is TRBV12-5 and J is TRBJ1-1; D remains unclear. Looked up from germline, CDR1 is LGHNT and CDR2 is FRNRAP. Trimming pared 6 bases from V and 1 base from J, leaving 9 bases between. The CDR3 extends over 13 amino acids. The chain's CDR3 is CASGPTENTEAFF. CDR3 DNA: TGTGCTAGTGGCCCTACAGAGAACACTGAAGCTTTCTTT.

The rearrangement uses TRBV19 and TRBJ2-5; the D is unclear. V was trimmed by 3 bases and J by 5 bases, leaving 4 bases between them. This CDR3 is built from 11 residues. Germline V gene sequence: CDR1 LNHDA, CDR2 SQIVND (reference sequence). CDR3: CASSMYETQYF. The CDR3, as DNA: TGTGCCAGTAGTATGTATGAGACCCAGTACTTC.

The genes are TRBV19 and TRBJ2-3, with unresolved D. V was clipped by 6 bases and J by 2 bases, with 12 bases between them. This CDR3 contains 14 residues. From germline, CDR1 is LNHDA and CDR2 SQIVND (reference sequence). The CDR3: CASRMEQNTDTQYF. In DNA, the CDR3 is TGTGCCAGTAGAATGGAGCAGAACACAGATACGCAGTATTTT.

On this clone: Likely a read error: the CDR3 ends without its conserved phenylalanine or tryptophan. The CDR3 DNA reads TGTGCCAGCAGCTCGGACAGGGTGGATGAAAAACTGTTTCTT. Translating it yields CASSSDRVDEKLFL. The chain has TRBV5-4 and TRBJ1-4; 8 positions match TRBD1. The CDR3 runs to 14 residues. CDR1 and CDR2 (germline): SGHNT, YYREEE (reference sequence). The V gene end was trimmed by 3 bases and the J gene end by 6 bases; junction bases not matched to a gene: 4.

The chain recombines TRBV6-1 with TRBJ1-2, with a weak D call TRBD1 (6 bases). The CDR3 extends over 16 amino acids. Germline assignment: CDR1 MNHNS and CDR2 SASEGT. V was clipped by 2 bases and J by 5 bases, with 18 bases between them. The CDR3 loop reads CASSELSWGRGYGYTF. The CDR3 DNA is TGTGCCAGCAGTGAACTATCATGGGGGCGCGGTTATGGCTACACCTTC.

The CDR3 nucleotides read TGTGCCAGCTCCATTAGCCGGGGCTCCTACAATGAGCAGTTCTTC. The encoded protein is CASSISRGSYNEQFF. The V gene is TRBV27, the J gene TRBJ2-1; TRBD2 might be the D (5 bases). V gave up 8 bases and J gave up 0 bases, with 14 bases separating them. The length of the CDR3 is 15 residues. Germline V gene lookup returns CDR1 MNHEY and CDR2 SMNVEV (reference sequence).

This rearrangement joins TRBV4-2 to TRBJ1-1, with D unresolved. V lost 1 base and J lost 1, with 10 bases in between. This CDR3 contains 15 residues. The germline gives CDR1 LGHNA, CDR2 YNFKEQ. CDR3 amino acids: CASSQGVRENTEAFF. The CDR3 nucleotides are TGTGCCAGCAGCCAAGGAGTTCGGGAGAACACTGAAGCTTTCTTT.

The CDR3 nucleotides are TGTGCCAGCAGCCAAGGGGACTCCTATGGCTACACCTTC. It translates to CASSQGDSYGYTF. The rearrangement links TRBV14 to TRBJ1-2; TRBD1 might be the D (5 bases). This CDR3 has 13 residues. Germline V CDR1 and CDR2: SGHDN, FVKESK. V was clipped by 1 base and J by 4 bases, with 7 bases between them.

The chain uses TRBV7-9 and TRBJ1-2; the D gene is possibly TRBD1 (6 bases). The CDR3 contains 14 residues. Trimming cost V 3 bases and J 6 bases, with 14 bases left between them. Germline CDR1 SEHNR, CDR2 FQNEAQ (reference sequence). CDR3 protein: CASSLGGPFDGYTF. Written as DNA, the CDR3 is TGTGCCAGCAGCTTGGGGGGGCCGTTCGATGGCTACACCTTC.

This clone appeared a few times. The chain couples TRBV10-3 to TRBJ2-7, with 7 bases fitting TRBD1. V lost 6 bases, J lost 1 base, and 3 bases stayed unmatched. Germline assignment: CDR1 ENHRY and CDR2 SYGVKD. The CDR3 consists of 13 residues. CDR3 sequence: CAISRTGSYEQYF. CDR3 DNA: TGTGCCATCAGCCGGACAGGTTCCTACGAGCAGTACTTC.

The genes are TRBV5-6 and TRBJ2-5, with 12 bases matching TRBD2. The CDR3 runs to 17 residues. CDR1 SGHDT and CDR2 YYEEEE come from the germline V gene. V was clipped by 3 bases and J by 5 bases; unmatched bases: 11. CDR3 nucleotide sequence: TGTGCCAGCAGCTGGGGTGGAACTAGCGGGGGGCTGGAGACCCAGTACTTC. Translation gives CASSWGGTSGGLETQYF. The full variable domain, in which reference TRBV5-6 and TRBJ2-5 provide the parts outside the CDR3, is DAGVTQSPTHLIKTRGQQVTLRCSPKSGHDTVSWYQQALGQGPQFIFQYYEEEERQRGNFPDRFSGHQFPNYSSELNVNALLLGDSALYLCASSWGGTSGGLETQYFGPGTRLLVL.

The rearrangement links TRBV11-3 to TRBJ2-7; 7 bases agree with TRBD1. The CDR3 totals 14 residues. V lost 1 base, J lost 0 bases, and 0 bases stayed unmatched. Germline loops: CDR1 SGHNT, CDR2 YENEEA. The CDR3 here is CASSLGDSSYEQYF. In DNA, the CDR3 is TGTGCCAGCAGCTTAGGGGACAGCTCCTACGAGCAGTACTTC.

The CDR3 reads CASSLGGYNSPLHF. The CDR3 bases are TGTGCCAGCAGCTTAGGCGGGTATAATTCACCCCTCCACTTT. The rearrangement uses TRBV7-2 and TRBJ1-6, with D unclear. The CDR3 loop spans 14 amino acids. CDR1 is SGHTA, CDR2 FQGNSA, per germline. Trimming removed 1 base from V and 4 bases from J, with 5 bases in between.

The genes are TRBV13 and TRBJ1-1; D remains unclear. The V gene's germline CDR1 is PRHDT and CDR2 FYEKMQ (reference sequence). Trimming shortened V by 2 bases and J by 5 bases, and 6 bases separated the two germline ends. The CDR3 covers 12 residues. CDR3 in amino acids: CASSLWETEAFF. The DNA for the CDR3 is TGTGCCAGCAGCTTATGGGAGACTGAAGCTTTCTTT.

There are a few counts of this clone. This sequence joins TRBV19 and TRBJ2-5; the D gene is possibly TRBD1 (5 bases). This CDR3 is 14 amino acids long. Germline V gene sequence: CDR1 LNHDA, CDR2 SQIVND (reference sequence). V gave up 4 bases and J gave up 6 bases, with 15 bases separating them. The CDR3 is CASSTLGQWQTQYF. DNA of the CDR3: TGTGCCAGTAGTACCCTAGGACAATGGCAGACCCAGTACTTC.

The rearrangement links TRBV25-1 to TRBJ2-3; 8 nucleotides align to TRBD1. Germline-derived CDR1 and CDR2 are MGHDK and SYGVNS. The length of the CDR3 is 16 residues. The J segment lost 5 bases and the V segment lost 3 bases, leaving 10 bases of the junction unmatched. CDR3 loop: CASSDLGTGLIDTQYF. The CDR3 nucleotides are TGTGCCAGCAGTGACCTCGGGACAGGCCTCATAGATACGCAGTATTTT.

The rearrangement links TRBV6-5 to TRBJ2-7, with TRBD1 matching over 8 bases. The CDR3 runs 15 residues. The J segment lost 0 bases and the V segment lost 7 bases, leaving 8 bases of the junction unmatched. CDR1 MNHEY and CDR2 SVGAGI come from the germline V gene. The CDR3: CASTPRDRPSYEQYF. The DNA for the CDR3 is TGTGCCAGCACCCCCCGGGACAGGCCCTCCTACGAGCAGTACTTC.

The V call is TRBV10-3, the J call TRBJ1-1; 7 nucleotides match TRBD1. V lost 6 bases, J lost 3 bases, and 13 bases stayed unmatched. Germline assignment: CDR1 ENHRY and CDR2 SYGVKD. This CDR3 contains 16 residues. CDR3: CAIRRQGASRDTEAFF. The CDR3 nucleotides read TGTGCCATCAGGCGACAGGGTGCTTCGAGGGACACTGAAGCTTTCTTT.

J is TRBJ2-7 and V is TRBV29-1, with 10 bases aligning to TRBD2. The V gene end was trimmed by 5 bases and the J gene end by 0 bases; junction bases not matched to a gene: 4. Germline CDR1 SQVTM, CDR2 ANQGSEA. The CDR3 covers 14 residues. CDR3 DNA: TGCAGCGTTCTCAGCGGGAGGGCCTCCTACGAGCAGTACTTC. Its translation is CSVLSGRASYEQYF.